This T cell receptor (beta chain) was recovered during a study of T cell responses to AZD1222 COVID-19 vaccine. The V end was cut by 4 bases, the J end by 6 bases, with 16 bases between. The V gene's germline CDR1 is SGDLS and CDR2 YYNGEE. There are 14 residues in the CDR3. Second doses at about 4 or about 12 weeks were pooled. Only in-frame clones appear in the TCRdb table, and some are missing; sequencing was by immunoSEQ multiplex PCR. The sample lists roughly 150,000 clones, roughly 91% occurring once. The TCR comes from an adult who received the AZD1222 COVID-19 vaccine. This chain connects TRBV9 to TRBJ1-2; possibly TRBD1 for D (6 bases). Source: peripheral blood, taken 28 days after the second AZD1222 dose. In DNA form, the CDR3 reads TGTGCCAGCAGCTCAGAGGGGGAACTCAATGGCTACACCTTC. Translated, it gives CASSSEGELNGYTF.